This T cell receptor (beta chain) appears in the sequencing data of a study of control samples from healthy donors and cancer patients. Unmatched junction bases numbered 6, after V lost 6 bases and J lost 4 bases. CDR1 is MNHEY, CDR2 SVGAGI, per germline. The CDR3 runs to 14 residues. Data came from immunoSEQ multiplex PCR; TCRdb stores just in-frame clones and leaves some out. The sample holds 90,000 or so clones, 88% seen once. The clonotype originates from a woman in her 70s in good health. Sequenced material: blood. J is TRBJ1-1 and V is TRBV6-5; 9 bases are a match to TRBD1. CDR3 region: CASRRTGEGTEAFF. The CDR3 DNA reads TGTGCCAGCAGAAGGACAGGGGAGGGCACTGAAGCTTTCTTT.